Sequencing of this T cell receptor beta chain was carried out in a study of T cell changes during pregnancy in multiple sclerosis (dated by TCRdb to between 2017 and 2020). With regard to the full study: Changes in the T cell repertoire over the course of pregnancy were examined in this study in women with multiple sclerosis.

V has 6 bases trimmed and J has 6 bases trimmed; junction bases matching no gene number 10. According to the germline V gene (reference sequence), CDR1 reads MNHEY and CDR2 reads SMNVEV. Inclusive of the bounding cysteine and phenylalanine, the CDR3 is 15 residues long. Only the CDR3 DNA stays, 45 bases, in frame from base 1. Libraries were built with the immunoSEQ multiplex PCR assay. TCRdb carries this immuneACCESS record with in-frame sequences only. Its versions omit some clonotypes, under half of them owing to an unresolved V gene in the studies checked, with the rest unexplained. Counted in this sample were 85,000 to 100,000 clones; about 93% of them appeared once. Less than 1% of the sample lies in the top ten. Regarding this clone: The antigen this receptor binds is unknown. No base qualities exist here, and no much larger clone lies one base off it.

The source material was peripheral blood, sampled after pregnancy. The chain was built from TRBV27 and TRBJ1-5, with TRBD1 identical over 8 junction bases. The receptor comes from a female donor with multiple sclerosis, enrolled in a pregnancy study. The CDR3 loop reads CASRETGVGGQPQHF. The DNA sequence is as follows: TGTGCCAGCAGGGAGACAGGGGTGGGGGGTCAGCCCCAGCATTTT.